What follows is one TCR beta chain and its context. CDR1 and CDR2 from the germline V gene are MNHEY and SMNVEV (reference sequence). Trimming stripped 5 bases from V and 1 base from J, with 11 bases between. The CDR3 runs to 15 residues. This sample is drawn from a study of OX40 agonist ivuxolimab in advanced cancers. Study summary: The mean age was about 57 years, ranging from about 20 to 79, with over 70% of participants male.

The method was immunoSEQ multiplex PCR; TCRdb's version includes in-frame clones alone and lacks a portion of them. Here the sample spans 30,000 to 45,000 clones, 70% to 90% being singletons. Blood was sampled at baseline, cycle 4 day 1, and cycle 7 day 1. The gene calls are TRBV27 and TRBJ2-2, with D hard to call. The clonotype comes from an adult with an advanced solid tumor such as melanoma, head and neck, liver or kidney cancer. Sequencing was performed on CD4+ or CD8+ T cells sorted from blood, taken in a trial of the OX40 agonist ivuxolimab. The CDR3 reads CASSPLAVNTGELFF. DNA for the CDR3: TGTGCCAGCAGTCCCCTGGCCGTGAACACCGGGGAGCTGTTTTTT.